The sequence of this T cell receptor beta chain was determined in a study of human T cells and chemical hapten exposure. Findings and limits, study-wide: With patch test score, the counts of PT1 expanded TCRs showed a positive correlation.

Note on this clonotype: The antigen remains unidentified.

In germline, CDR1 is GTSNPN, CDR2 SVGIG (reference sequence). V trimming: 1 base; J trimming: 3 bases; junction bases outside the gene matches: 1. This CDR3 is 14 amino acids long. TCRdb reprocessed the RACE reads with MiXCR, giving one entry per CDR3 protein. Altogether about 99,000 distinct CDR3 sequences are present, 9.5% to 15% being singletons, with the ten largest covering approximately 2.1%. Time point specified: patch test 1, 2 weeks after DPC sensitization. Described treatment: therapeutic diphenylcyclopropenone sensitization with weekly scalp DPC. The receptor's source is a woman aged 40 to 50 with alopecia areata. Some clones in this sample may be carry-over from other donors' samples. The chain has TRBV30 and TRBJ1-5, with TRBD1 matching 9 bases. Here the sequenced sample was whole blood, taken in connection with sensitization to the hapten diphenylcyclopropenone (DPC). The CDR3 bases are TGTGCCTGGAGTGACAGGGGGCTCAATCAGCCCCAGCATTTT. It specifies CAWSDRGLNQPQHF.